Listed below are T cell receptor beta chains from one sample, sequenced in a study of blood T cell repertoires in COVID-19. TCRdb keeps only in-frame clones here, not all; method: immunoSEQ multiplex PCR. The data hold around 150,000 clones, with about 85% observed a single time. Sequences were obtained from peripheral blood. These receptor sequences come from a human donor with acute or convalescent COVID-19. The donor label of this sample is uncertain. Each CDR3 is given with its conserved first and last residue. The D gene is left open where the match is weak. Clone size is not always given. Where it is, it says once, few, many or a class for expanded clones.

j_call | clone_size | d_call | v_call | cdr3_nt | cdr3_aa
TRBJ1-4 | NA | NA | TRBV11-2 | TGTGCCAGCAGCCCAAGGCAGAACCGCGGACTGTATGAAAAACTGTTTTTT | CASSPRQNRGLYEKLFF
TRBJ1-4 | few | NA | TRBV5-6 | TGTGCCAGCAGCTTGAGCGTGACTAATGAAAAACTGTTTTTT | CASSLSVTNEKLFF
TRBJ2-2 | NA | TRBD1 | TRBV19 | TGTGCCAGTACCACCGGGACAGGGGGCGACACCGGGGAGCTGTTTTTT | CASTTGTGGDTGELFF
TRBJ1-2 | NA | TRBD1 | TRBV2 | TGTGCCAGCACCCCGACAGGGCAAGCCCTTGGCTACACCTTC | CASTPTGQALGYTF
TRBJ1-1 | NA | NA | TRBV28 | TGTGCCAGCAGATTAGGGAGGGGTCACGAAGCTTTCTTT | CASRLGRGHEAFF
TRBJ1-1 | NA | NA | TRBV4-3 | TGCGCCAGCAGCTTCCGACAGGCTCTTGACACTGAAGCTTTCTTT | CASSFRQALDTEAFF
TRBJ2-1 | NA | NA | TRBV18 | TGTGCCAGCTCACAAGATCTCGCTAGCCAAACTGAGCAGTTCTTC | CASSQDLASQTEQFF
TRBJ2-4 | NA | NA | TRBV15 | TGTGCCACCAGCAGAGACTACAGGCTACTAGCCAAAAACATTCAGTACTTC | CATSRDYRLLAKNIQYF
TRBJ1-5 | NA | NA | TRBV6-6 | TGTGCCAGCAGTTACGTCCGGGGATACAATCAGCCCCAGCATTTT | CASSYVRGYNQPQHF
TRBJ1-3 | NA | TRBD1 | TRBV13 | TGTGCCAGCACCCGAGGGACAGGGACTGGAAACACCATATATTTT | CASTRGTGTGNTIYF
TRBJ2-7 | NA | NA | TRBV19 | TGTGCCAGTAGCTCAGGGGCCTACTACGAGCAGTACTTC | CASSSGAYYEQYF
TRBJ1-1 | NA | TRBD1 | TRBV5-1 | TGCGCCAGCAGCGGGGGACAGGGAGTCACTGAAGCTTTCTTT | CASSGGQGVTEAFF